This TCR beta chain appears in the sequencing data of a study of cytomegalovirus exposure and HLA in healthy donors. Trimming took off 5 bases at V and 1 base at J, with 11 bases between the two ends. Germline values: CDR1 LNHDA, CDR2 SQIVND (reference sequence). This CDR3 has 14 amino acids. Researchers ran the PCR with 60 Vbeta and 13 Jbeta primers. Assay used: immunoSEQ multiplex PCR; TCRdb lists only in-frame clones, some missing. The sample holds about 77,000 clones, about four fifths seen once. In the case of this clone: Its antigen is currently unknown.

General observations from the study: Previous analysis showed most TCR beta V segments were productive about 90% or about 30% of the time. HLA alleles showed associations with 16,951 TCR beta sequences in a later analysis, at a 0.05 false discovery rate. Reports indicated that the classifier achieved high specificity and sensitivity in diagnosing cytomegalovirus status.

Sample: PBMCs. The sequence derives from a man aged 35 to 55 in good health and CMV-seronegative. The chain uses TRBV19 and TRBJ2-5, with no clear D. As DNA, the CDR3 is TGTGCCAGTAGTCTTGAAACGCGCCAAGAGACCCAGTACTTC. It codes for CASSLETRQETQYF.